The present entry profiles one T cell receptor (beta chain) with its context. The antigen remains undetermined. The CDR3 totals 21 residues. The V and J ends lost 0 bases and 2 bases, in that order; junction bases with no gene match: 20. Germline lookup yields CDR1 MGHRA and CDR2 YSYEKL. The data belong to a study of T cells in Graves' hyperthyroidism and ophthalmopathy. Study results and caveats: Onset of ophthalmopathy came a median 6.5 months after the model predicted it. In the analysis, a 13 V-J model separated ophthalmopathy from stable hyperthyroidism.

RNA transcripts served as the template for amplifying TCR beta CDR3 regions. TCR CDR3 underwent first-round RT-PCR with the HTBI primer set. MiXCR, run by TCRdb on the multiplex PCR reads, gives a single entry per CDR3 protein. The table records 450,000 to 700,000 distinct CDR3 sequences, around 46% of them present only once. In making diagnoses, clinical symptoms, serum thyroxine and TRAb, thyroid ultrasound and orbital computed tomography were all used. This sequence originates from a woman aged 18-35 years with Graves' hyperthyroidism. The rearrangement joins TRBV4-1 to TRBJ2-5; TRBD1 agrees at 8 bases. What was sequenced was peripheral blood or thyroid tissue (not recorded which). The DNA of the CDR3 is TGCGCCAGCAGCCAAGATCTTCGGGAGACAGGGGTAGGAAGAAGTCAAGAGACCCAGTACTTC. Its translation is CASSQDLRETGVGRSQETQYF.